Presented here are 21 T cell receptor beta chains from one specimen sequenced in a study of T cells in Graves' hyperthyroidism and ophthalmopathy. TCR beta CDR3 region amplification was performed from RNA transcripts. The HTBI set primed first-round TCR CDR3 RT-PCR. TCRdb fed the multiplex PCR reads into MiXCR, producing one record per CDR3 protein. The sample includes 250,000 or so distinct CDR3 sequences, 13% to 15% of them seen just once. The sequencing input was blood. All receptors come from a woman aged 45-65 years with Graves' hyperthyroidism that later progressed to Graves' ophthalmopathy.

This clonotype was recorded many times. The chain has TRBV3-1 and TRBJ2-7, with D perhaps TRBD2 (5 bases). This CDR3 contains 13 residues. CDR1 LGHDT and CDR2 YNNKEL come from the germline V gene (reference sequence). Trimming took off 3 bases at V and 7 bases at J, with 13 bases between the two ends. The CDR3 protein is CASSHLRVEEQYF. The CDR3, as DNA: TGTGCCAGCAGCCACCTGAGGGTAGAAGAGCAGTACTTC.

There are many counts of this clonotype. The chain links TRBV29-1 to TRBJ2-3; 9 bases are shared with TRBD1. The CDR3 spans 15 residues. V lost 4 bases to trimming and J lost 1 base; unmatched junction nucleotides: 6. Germline-derived CDR1 and CDR2 are SQVTM and ANQGSEA. The CDR3: CSVGPGQGGTDTQYF. DNA for the CDR3: TGCAGCGTTGGACCGGGACAGGGCGGCACAGATACGCAGTATTTT.

This clonotype was detected many times. This chain joins TRBV12-3 or TRBV12-4 and TRBJ2-5; the D gene is possibly TRBD2 (5 bases). The V end lost 3 bases, the J end lost 4 bases, and 9 bases lay between the germline ends. The CDR3 spans 13 residues. CDR3 in DNA: TGTGCCAGCAGTTTTGACTATGGAGAGACCCAGTACTTC. As protein: CASSFDYGETQYF.

This clonotype has more than one count but fewer than ten. V and J are TRBV6-5 and TRBJ1-5; D call uncertain. The CDR3 runs 17 residues. From germline, CDR1 is MNHEY and CDR2 SVGAGI. With 0 bases removed from V and 4 bases from J, the gap between germline ends came to 16 bases. The CDR3 coding sequence is TGTGCCAGCAGTTACTCGCCCGTGAAGGGAATGAATCAGCCCCAGCATTTT. Encoded protein: CASSYSPVKGMNQPQHF.

The rearrangement joins TRBV6-5 to TRBJ1-1, with D unresolved. There are 14 residues in the CDR3. Germline V gene data show CDR1 as MNHEY and CDR2 as SVGAGI. Trimming stripped 4 bases from V and 1 base from J, with 10 bases between. DNA for the CDR3: TGTGCCAGCAGTTCGGCGGGCGCGAACACTGAAGCTTTCTTT. Amino acid sequence: CASSSAGANTEAFF.

This clonotype was counted between two and nine times. The chain has TRBV25-1 and TRBJ2-5, with TRBD2 identical over 7 bases. This CDR3 region has 14 residues. Per germline, CDR1 MGHDK and CDR2 SYGVNS. V lost 1 base and J lost 5; bases outside the gene matches: 4. CDR3 in DNA: TGTGCCAGCAGTGAATGGGGGGGGACCGAGACCCAGTACTTC. This translates into CASSEWGGTETQYF.

The V call is TRBV6-1, the J call TRBJ1-2; D is possibly TRBD1 (6 bases). CDR3 length: 15 residues. The V end lost 5 bases, the J end lost 4 bases, and 17 bases lay between the germline ends. Germline V gene data show CDR1 as MNHNS and CDR2 as SASEGT. The CDR3 loop is CASSTWTASPYGYTF. In nucleotides, the CDR3 is TGTGCCAGCAGTACCTGGACAGCCTCCCCCTATGGCTACACCTTC.

At least ten counts were recorded for this clonotype. J is TRBJ2-2 and V is TRBV7-8; tentative D call: TRBD2 (6 bases). This CDR3 is built from 15 residues. Germline loops: CDR1 SGHVS, CDR2 FQNEAQ. Trimming removed 5 bases at V and 0 bases at J, with 10 bases between. The CDR3 region is CASSHGTSNTGELFF. As DNA, the CDR3 is TGTGCCAGCAGCCACGGGACTTCGAACACCGGGGAGCTGTTTTTT. Variable domain in full (rest from reference TRBV7-8 and TRBJ2-2): GAGVSQSPRYKVAKRGQDVALRCDPISGHVSLFWYQQALGQGPEFLTYFQNEAQLDKSGLPSDRFFAERPEGSVSTLKIQRTQQEDSAVYLCASSHGTSNTGELFFGEGSRLTVL.

The V gene is TRBV27, the J gene TRBJ1-1, with D possibly matching TRBD1 (6 bases). Germline lookup yields CDR1 MNHEY and CDR2 SMNVEV (reference sequence). This CDR3 spans 13 amino acids. V lost 4 bases, J lost 4 bases, and 10 bases lay in between. CDR3 sequence: CASSYREATEAFF. In DNA form, the CDR3 reads TGTGCCAGCAGTTACAGGGAAGCCACTGAAGCTTTCTTT.

This clonotype occurred many times. CDR3 protein: CASSEDLEETQYF. CDR3 DNA: TGTGCCAGCAGTGAGGACCTGGAAGAGACCCAGTACTTC. The rearrangement links TRBV2 to TRBJ2-5; D remains ambiguous. The CDR3 runs 13 residues. The germline V and J ends were trimmed by 3 bases and 3 bases, with 8 bases remaining between them. Looked up from germline, CDR1 is SNHLY and CDR2 is FYNNEI.

This clonotype has only a few counts. The V gene is TRBV20-1, the J gene TRBJ1-5; D call uncertain. The CDR3 has 12 amino acids. V was cut by 1 base and J by 10 bases, with 11 bases left in between. Germline lookup yields CDR1 DFQATT and CDR2 SNEGSKA (reference sequence). The CDR3 here is CSARGDGAPQHF. Written as DNA, the CDR3 is TGCAGTGCTAGAGGAGACGGTGCACCCCAGCATTTT.

This chain links TRBV7-9 with TRBJ2-3; tentatively, D is TRBD2 (5 bases). The CDR3 is 14 residues long. Between the trimmed V and J ends, which lost 0 bases and 6 bases, there was a span of 10 bases. Germline lookup yields CDR1 SEHNR and CDR2 FQNEAQ (reference sequence). The CDR3 nucleotides read TGTGCCAGCAGCTTAGCTGGGTTAGCGGATACGCAGTATTTT. Translation gives CASSLAGLADTQYF. The complete variable domain, with remaining parts taken from reference TRBV7-9 and TRBJ2-3, reads DTGVSQNPRHKITKRGQNVTFRCDPISEHNRLYWYRQTLGQGPEFLTYFQNEAQLEKSRLLSDRFSAERPKGSFSTLEIQRTEQGDSAMYLCASSLAGLADTQYFGPGTRLTVL.

This sequence joins TRBV25-1 and TRBJ2-2, with 8 bases that match TRBD1. CDR3 length equals 14 residues. Looked up from germline, CDR1 is MGHDK and CDR2 is SYGVNS. The J segment lost 14 bases and the V segment lost 2 bases, leaving 10 bases of the junction unmatched. CDR3 residues: CASSEGTGTGKLFF. The CDR3 nucleotides are TGTGCCAGCAGTGAAGGGACAGGAACGGGGAAACTGTTTTTT.

In regard to this clonotype: A much larger clone lies a single base off, so this may be a read error. The rearrangement joins TRBV7-9 to TRBJ2-1; D unclear. The CDR3 consists of 14 residues. Germline-derived CDR1 and CDR2 are SEHNR and FQNEAQ (reference sequence). V was cut by 5 bases and J by 4 bases, with 12 bases left in between. CDR3 sequence: CASSPIQDYNEQFF. CDR3 DNA sequence: TGTGCCAGCAGCCCCATCCAGGATTACAATGAGCAGTTCTTC.

This clonotype showed up many times. The chain recombines TRBV6-1 with TRBJ2-5; tentatively, D is TRBD1 (7 bases). Germline CDR1 is MNHNS and CDR2 is SASEGT. Trimming shortened V by 5 bases and J by 4 bases, and 11 bases separated the two germline ends. CDR3 length: 13 residues. The CDR3 nucleotides are TGTGCCAGCAGTAGACAGGGAGGAGAGACCCAGTACTTC. Amino acids: CASSRQGGETQYF.

Only one count was recorded for this clonotype. This rearrangement joins TRBV24-1 to TRBJ2-5, with TRBD2 as a possible D gene (6 bases). Germline V gives CDR1 KGHDR, CDR2 SFDVKD. Trimming took 4 bases from V and 5 from J, leaving 16 bases between them. The CDR3 covers 15 residues. CDR3 sequence: CATSDPGLRGETQYF. DNA for the CDR3: TGTGCCACCAGTGACCCCGGACTACGAGGGGAGACCCAGTACTTC.

This clonotype was picked up a small number of times. The chain is built from TRBV20-1 and TRBJ1-4; D gene unclear. V lost 2 bases and J 5 bases, leaving 15 bases between the germline ends. In germline, CDR1 is DFQATT, CDR2 SNEGSKA (reference sequence). The length of the CDR3 is 15 residues. The CDR3 reads CSARSAWLDNEKLFF. The CDR3, as DNA: TGCAGTGCTAGATCCGCCTGGTTGGACAATGAAAAACTGTTTTTT.

This clonotype appeared a few times. This chain uses TRBV5-1 with TRBJ1-3; the D is unclear. V dropped 5 bases and J dropped 0 bases, with 6 bases sitting between them. CDR1 SGHRS and CDR2 YFSETQ come from the germline V gene. This CDR3 is built from 13 residues. The CDR3 bases are TGCGCCAGCAGGGACTACTCTGGAAACACCATATATTTT. Translation gives CASRDYSGNTIYF.

Many counts were recorded for this clonotype. This chain connects TRBV7-9 to TRBJ2-5, with D hard to call. The V end was cut by 4 bases, the J end by 2 bases, with 14 bases between. This CDR3 is 15 amino acids long. CDR1 and CDR2 from the germline V gene are SEHNR and FQNEAQ (reference sequence). The CDR3 region is CASSWLGLDQETQYF. CDR3 DNA: TGTGCCAGCAGCTGGCTGGGCCTTGATCAAGAGACCCAGTACTTC.

The sample holds a few counts of this clonotype. CDR3 protein: CSVIEVTPPYEQYF. Written as DNA, the CDR3 is TGCAGCGTTATCGAGGTTACTCCTCCCTACGAGCAGTACTTC. The J gene is TRBJ2-7, the V gene TRBV29-1; no clear D. The V end lost 5 bases, the J end lost 2 bases, and 16 bases lay between the germline ends. The CDR3 loop spans 14 amino acids. The germline V gene has CDR1 SQVTM and CDR2 ANQGSEA.

V usage is TRBV4-1 and J usage is TRBJ2-1, with 10 bases fitting TRBD1. This CDR3 contains 16 residues. The trim removed 4 bases at V and 7 bases at J, leaving 10 bases unmatched. CDR1 and CDR2 (germline): MGHRA, YSYEKL. As DNA, the CDR3 is TGCGCCAGCAGCCGGGTGGACAGGGGGACCTCTAATGAGCAGTTCTTC. It yields the protein CASSRVDRGTSNEQFF.